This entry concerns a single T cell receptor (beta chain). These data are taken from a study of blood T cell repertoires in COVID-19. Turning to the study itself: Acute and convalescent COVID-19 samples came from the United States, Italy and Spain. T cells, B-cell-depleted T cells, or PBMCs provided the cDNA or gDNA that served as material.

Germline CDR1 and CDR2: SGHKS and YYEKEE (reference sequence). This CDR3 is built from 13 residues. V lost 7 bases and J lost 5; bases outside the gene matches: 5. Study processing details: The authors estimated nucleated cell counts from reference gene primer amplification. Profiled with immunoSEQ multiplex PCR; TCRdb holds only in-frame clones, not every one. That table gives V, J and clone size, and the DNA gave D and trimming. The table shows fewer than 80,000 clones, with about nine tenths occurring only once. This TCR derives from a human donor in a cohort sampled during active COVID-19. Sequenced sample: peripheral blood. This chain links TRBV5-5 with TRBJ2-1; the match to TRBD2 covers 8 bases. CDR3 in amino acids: CASRPGGNNEQFF. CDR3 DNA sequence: TGTGCCAGCCGCCCGGGGGGGAACAATGAGCAGTTCTTC.